Shown below are 21 T cell receptor beta chains from a single sample sequenced in a study of long-term antiretroviral therapy in people with HIV. Investigators performed immunoSEQ version v3.0 at survey level. Using immunoSEQ multiplex PCR, the repertoire was profiled, and TCRdb retains in-frame clones only, with some absent. The table lists fewer than 45,000 clones, 90% to 95% of them singletons. This specimen was unsorted PBMCs, taken 3.7 years after starting antiretroviral therapy. These TCRs come from a woman aged 45-65 years with HIV.

The rearrangement joins TRBV18 to TRBJ1-2, with D unclear. Trimming removed 3 bases at V and 2 bases at J, with 7 bases between. Looked up from germline, CDR1 is KGHSH and CDR2 is LQKENI. This CDR3 spans 13 amino acids. The CDR3 protein is CASSPGGNYGYTF. In nucleotides, the CDR3 is TGTGCCAGCTCACCGGGAGGGAACTATGGCTACACCTTC.

The rearrangement uses TRBV4-1 and TRBJ2-2, with 11 bases lining up with TRBD2. CDR1 and CDR2 (germline): MGHRA, YSYEKL. With 1 base clipped from V and 4 bases from J, the junction kept 2 bases outside the gene matches. This CDR3 spans 16 amino acids. CDR3 DNA: TGCGCCAGCAGCCAAGCTAGCGGGGGGATCACCGGGGAGCTGTTTTTT. Its protein product is CASSQASGGITGELFF.

The chain is built from TRBV4-3 and TRBJ2-3; D gene unclear. Trimming took off 5 bases at V and 6 bases at J, with 15 bases between the two ends. This CDR3 comprises 14 residues. Germline assignment: CDR1 LGHNA and CDR2 YSLEER. This CDR3 is CASSAQNRADTQYF. DNA for the CDR3: TGCGCCAGCAGCGCACAGAACCGGGCGGATACGCAGTATTTT.

The V call is TRBV30, the J call TRBJ1-1; 8 positions match TRBD1. The CDR3 extends over 12 amino acids. Germline assignment: CDR1 GTSNPN and CDR2 SVGIG (reference sequence). Trimming at V came to 2 bases and at J to 5 bases, leaving 1 base not matched to a gene. The CDR3 loop reads CAWSRQGTEAFF. In DNA, the CDR3 is TGTGCCTGGAGTCGACAGGGGACTGAAGCTTTCTTT.

The genes are TRBV10-3 and TRBJ1-1; D is uncertain. Trimming removed 4 bases at V and 0 bases at J, with 6 bases between. Germline V gene data show CDR1 as ENHRY and CDR2 as SYGVKD. The CDR3 consists of 13 residues. The CDR3 DNA follows: TGTGCCATCAGTGGGGGTTTGAACACTGAAGCTTTCTTT. This translates into CAISGGLNTEAFF.

With respect to this clone: At one boundary the junction diverges from the germline segment, which might be a read error. The V gene is TRBV7-7, the J gene TRBJ1-2; perhaps TRBD1 as D (6 bases). Germline loops: CDR1 SSHAT, CDR2 FNYEAQ (reference sequence). The length of the CDR3 is 15 residues. Here the CDR3 reads CASSPITGPGRGYTF. DNA for the CDR3: TGTGCTAGCAGCCCCATTACAGGGCCCGGACGTGGCTACACCTTC.

J is TRBJ1-4 and V is TRBV5-4; 8 bases fit TRBD1. Germline V gene sequence: CDR1 SGHNT, CDR2 YYREEE (reference sequence). Germline trimming cut 0 bases from V and 4 bases from J; bases unmatched to any gene: 2. This CDR3 comprises 15 residues. This chain's CDR3 is CASSLGTGSNEKLFF. DNA of the CDR3: TGTGCCAGCAGCTTGGGGACAGGGAGTAATGAAAAACTGTTTTTT.

The chain carries TRBV11-2 and TRBJ2-7; D tentatively reads TRBD1 or TRBD2 (5 bases each). Trimming removed 0 bases at V and 2 bases at J, with 17 bases between. This CDR3 is built from 17 residues. Germline V gene data show CDR1 as SGHAT and CDR2 as FQNNGV. The CDR3 spells CASSLERSGALPYEQYF. The CDR3 DNA reads TGTGCCAGCAGCTTAGAACGGTCCGGGGCTCTTCCCTACGAGCAGTACTTC.

The chain recombines TRBV6-5 with TRBJ2-7, with D unresolved. Trimming removed 4 bases at V and 7 bases at J, with 14 bases between. The length of the CDR3 is 13 residues. Germline V gene data show CDR1 as MNHEY and CDR2 as SVGAGI. CDR3 in DNA: TGTGCCAGCAGTTTGACCCCCCGAAGAGAGCAGTACTTC. This translates into CASSLTPRREQYF.

The V and J genes are TRBV19 and TRBJ1-5; D uncertain. V was clipped by 2 bases and J by 0 bases, with 8 bases between them. The CDR3 runs to 15 residues. Germline CDR1 LNHDA, CDR2 SQIVND (reference sequence). This CDR3 reads CASSIPGYSNQPQHF. In nucleotides, the CDR3 is TGTGCCAGTAGTATACCCGGTTATAGCAATCAGCCCCAGCATTTT.

CDR3 in DNA: TGTGCCAGCAGACTCAGGATCCTAAGGGCTCTCTCTGGAAACACCATATATTTT. This translates into CASRLRILRALSGNTIYF. The chain is built from TRBV2 and TRBJ1-3; D uncertain. With 6 bases removed from V and 0 bases from J, the gap between germline ends came to 21 bases. The V gene's germline CDR1 is SNHLY and CDR2 FYNNEI. This CDR3 is 18 amino acids long.

The chain carries TRBV2 and TRBJ2-1; 7 positions agree with TRBD1. CDR3 length equals 15 residues. Germline loops: CDR1 SNHLY, CDR2 FYNNEI. V gave up 7 bases and J gave up 0 bases; unmatched junction bases: 6. The CDR3 DNA follows: TGTGCCAGCAAACCGGGACAGATCTCCTACAATGAGCAGTTCTTC. Translating it yields CASKPGQISYNEQFF.

The chain has TRBV9 and TRBJ2-4, with D uncertain. This CDR3 has 15 residues. Germline loops: CDR1 SGDLS, CDR2 YYNGEE. V was clipped by 0 bases and J by 0 bases, with 7 bases between them. The CDR3 nucleotides are TGTGCCAGCAGCGTAGGTTCCAAAGCCAAAAACATTCAGTACTTC. Its protein is CASSVGSKAKNIQYF. Looking up the rest from reference TRBV9 and TRBJ2-4 gives the full variable domain: DSGVTQTPKHLITATGQRVTLRCSPRSGDLSVYWYQQSLDQGLQFLIQYYNGEERAKGNILERFSAQQFPDLHSELNLSSLELGDSALYFCASSVGSKAKNIQYFGAGTRLSVL.

V and J are TRBV11-2 and TRBJ1-2; D is possibly TRBD1 (6 bases). The CDR3 consists of 14 residues. Germline CDR1 is SGHAT and CDR2 is FQNNGV. V shed 5 bases and J shed 4 bases, with 14 bases lying between them. The CDR3 coding sequence is TGTGCCAGCAGCCCTAGAACAGGGCGCTATGGCTACACCTTC. Translated: CASSPRTGRYGYTF.

In this sample, this clone turned up once. The V gene is TRBV10-3, the J gene TRBJ2-2; maybe TRBD1 (6 bases). Trimming removed 0 bases at V and 1 base at J, with 9 bases between. This CDR3 is built from 16 residues. The V gene's germline CDR1 is ENHRY and CDR2 SYGVKD. CDR3: CAISESGTLNTGELFF. The CDR3 nucleotides read TGTGCCATCAGTGAGTCCGGGACATTGAACACCGGGGAGCTGTTTTTT.

The chain links TRBV11-2 to TRBJ1-3; D remains ambiguous. Looked up from germline, CDR1 is SGHAT and CDR2 is FQNNGV. The CDR3 extends over 14 amino acids. Trimming removed 1 base at V and 2 bases at J, with 6 bases between. The CDR3 DNA reads as TGTGCCAGCAGCTTAGGAACCGCTGGAAACACCATATATTTT. Amino acid sequence: CASSLGTAGNTIYF.

This clone appeared once. The chain joins TRBV30 to TRBJ1-1, with D unclear. The CDR3 runs to 12 residues. V lost 2 bases and J 1 base, leaving 5 bases between the germline ends. Looked up from germline, CDR1 is GTSNPN and CDR2 is SVGIG (reference sequence). The CDR3 nucleotides read TGTGCCTGGAGTCAAAAGAACACTGAAGCTTTCTTT. It specifies CAWSQKNTEAFF.

This clone was counted once. V gene TRBV6-1 combines with J gene TRBJ2-3, with TRBD2 matching over 8 bases. The CDR3 loop spans 15 amino acids. The V and J ends lost 7 bases and 10 bases, in that order; junction bases with no gene match: 16. Looked up from germline, CDR1 is MNHNS and CDR2 is SASEGT. The CDR3 loop is CASISSGLGLRAQYF. In DNA form, the CDR3 reads TGTGCCAGCATATCTTCGGGACTAGGGTTACGTGCGCAGTATTTT.

This clone is a singleton in its sample. The gene calls are TRBV5-1 and TRBJ1-4, with 9 bases identical to TRBD1. This CDR3 is built from 17 residues. Germline loops: CDR1 SGHRS, CDR2 YFSETQ. Losses at the gene ends were 3 bases for V and 4 bases for J; bases not matched to a gene: 10. The CDR3 DNA reads TGCGCCAGCAGCTCCTCCCCGGGACAGGGCCTTAATGAAAAACTGTTTTTT. Protein: CASSSSPGQGLNEKLFF. The full variable domain, in which reference TRBV5-1 and TRBJ1-4 provide the parts outside the CDR3, is KAGVTQTPRYLIKTRGQQVTLSCSPISGHRSVSWYQQTPGQGLQFLFEYFSETQRNKGNFPGRFSGRQFSNSRSEMNVSTLELGDSALYLCASSSSPGQGLNEKLFFGSGTQLSVL.

The chain recombines TRBV2 with TRBJ2-1; 7 bases fit TRBD1. CDR1 SNHLY and CDR2 FYNNEI come from the germline V gene. The CDR3 consists of 13 residues. Trimming cost V 10 bases and J 4 bases; bases outside gene matches: 7. The CDR3 DNA sequence: TGTGCCACAAGGGGACAGTCTTACAATGAGCAGTTCTTC. Translated: CATRGQSYNEQFF.

V and J are TRBV2 and TRBJ1-5; D is uncertain. This CDR3 comprises 13 residues. Germline-derived CDR1 and CDR2 are SNHLY and FYNNEI. The germline V and J ends were trimmed by 7 bases and 2 bases, with 9 bases remaining between them. The CDR3 loop is CASTPGRNQPQHF. CDR3 sequence (DNA): TGTGCCAGCACGCCAGGCCGCAATCAGCCCCAGCATTTT.